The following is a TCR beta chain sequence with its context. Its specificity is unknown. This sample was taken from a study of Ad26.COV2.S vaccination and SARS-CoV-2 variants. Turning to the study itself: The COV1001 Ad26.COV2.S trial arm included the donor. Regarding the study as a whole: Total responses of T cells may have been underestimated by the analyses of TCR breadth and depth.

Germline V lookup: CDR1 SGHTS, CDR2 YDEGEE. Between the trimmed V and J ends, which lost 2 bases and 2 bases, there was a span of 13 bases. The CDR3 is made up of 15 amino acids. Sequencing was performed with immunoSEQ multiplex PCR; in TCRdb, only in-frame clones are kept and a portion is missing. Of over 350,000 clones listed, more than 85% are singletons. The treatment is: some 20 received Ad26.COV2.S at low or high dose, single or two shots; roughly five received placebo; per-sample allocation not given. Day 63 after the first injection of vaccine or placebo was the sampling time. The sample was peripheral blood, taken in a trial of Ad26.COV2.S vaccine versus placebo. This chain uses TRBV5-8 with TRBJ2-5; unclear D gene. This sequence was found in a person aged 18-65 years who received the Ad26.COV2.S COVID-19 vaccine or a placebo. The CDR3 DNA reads TGTGCCAGCAGCTTCGTGGAAAGGAGTCAAGAGACCCAGTACTTC. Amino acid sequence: CASSFVERSQETQYF.